Listed below are T cell receptor beta chains from one sample, sequenced in a study of T cell responses to AZD1222 COVID-19 vaccine. Some clones are missing from TCRdb's copy, which holds only in-frame ones; the method was immunoSEQ multiplex PCR. In the table there are 95,000 to 150,000 clones, around 93% of which are singletons. This specimen was peripheral blood, taken on day 0 of AZD1222 vaccination. The receptors shown here come from an adult in good health. Both conserved end residues are part of each CDR3. The D gene is left open where the match is weak. Expanded clones are given a class, and other clones once, few, many or no size at all.

>-|TRBJ1-2|-|TRBV18
CASSLNRGSDYGYTF
TGTGCCAGCTCACTTAATAGAGGGTCCGACTATGGCTACACCTTC
>TRBD1|TRBJ2-7|-|TRBV6-5
CASSFRDRGYEQYF
TGTGCCAGCAGTTTCCGGGACAGGGGGTACGAGCAGTACTTC
>TRBD2|TRBJ2-2|-|TRBV7-2
CASSLGLAGVGGYTGELFF
TGTGCCAGCAGCTTGGGCCTAGCGGGAGTCGGTGGGTACACCGGGGAGCTGTTTTTT
>TRBD1|TRBJ1-5|-|TRBV4-3
CASSQDLDRAQPYSNQPQHF
TGCGCCAGCAGCCAAGATCTAGACAGGGCCCAACCGTATAGCAATCAGCCCCAGCATTTT
>-|TRBJ1-4|-|TRBV5-8
CASSLGWAEKLFF
TGTGCCAGCAGCTTAGGGTGGGCTGAAAAACTGTTTTTT
>-|TRBJ1-2|-|TRBV4-3
CASSQDLQGGYTF
TGCGCCAGCAGCCAAGATCTACAGGGCGGCTACACCTTC
>TRBD1|TRBJ1-1|-|TRBV2
CASSFDRVGINTEAFF
TGTGCCAGCAGCTTCGACAGGGTAGGAATTAACACTGAAGCTTTCTTT
>-|TRBJ2-7|-|TRBV3-1/TRBV3-2
CASSQDFSGRGLDEQYF
TGTGCCAGCAGCCAAGATTTTTCAGGTCGGGGGCTGGACGAGCAGTACTTC
>-|TRBJ1-5|-|TRBV7-6
CASSRGMGNQPQHF
TGTGCCAGCAGCCGCGGGATGGGCAATCAGCCCCAGCATTTT
>TRBD1|TRBJ1-2|-|TRBV19
CASSLLTGGGNYGYTF
TGTGCCAGTAGTCTACTGACAGGGGGAGGAAACTATGGCTACACCTTC
>TRBD1|TRBJ1-1|-|TRBV7-9
CASSPSTAGQGYKGAFF
TGTGCCAGCAGCCCCTCTACAGCGGGACAGGGATATAAGGGAGCTTTCTTT
>-|TRBJ2-1|-|TRBV27
CASSLARVSYNEQFF
TGTGCCAGCAGTTTAGCTAGGGTTTCGTACAATGAGCAGTTCTTC
>-|TRBJ2-7|once|TRBV19
CASSIMGRAGEQYF
TGTGCCAGTAGTATCATGGGCAGGGCGGGGGAGCAGTACTTC
>-|TRBJ2-1|once|TRBV27
CASSSRGPGGNEQFF
TGTGCCAGCAGTTCCCGGGGTCCTGGAGGCAATGAGCAGTTCTTC
>TRBD1|TRBJ1-1|few|TRBV19
CASSNRGRLNTEAFF
TGTGCCAGTTCGAACAGGGGGCGCTTAAACACTGAAGCTTTCTTT
>-|TRBJ2-7|once|TRBV27
CASSLLGQHAEQYF
TGTGCCAGCAGTTTATTAGGTCAGCACGCCGAGCAGTACTTC
>TRBD1|TRBJ1-2|-|TRBV6-2/TRBV6-3
CASSYIRAGTANYGYTF
TGTGCCAGCAGTTACATCAGAGCCGGGACAGCTAACTATGGCTACACCTTC
>TRBD2|TRBJ2-3|-|TRBV7-9
CASSASGGAYTQYF
TGTGCCAGCAGCGCTAGCGGGGGGGCCTATACGCAGTATTTT
>TRBD1|TRBJ2-3|-|TRBV19
CASSPGQGTRTDTQYF
TGTGCCAGTAGTCCCGGACAGGGGACCCGCACAGATACGCAGTATTTT
>TRBD1|TRBJ1-2|-|TRBV18
CASSPGFPTGEDGYTF
TGTGCCAGCTCACCAGGTTTTCCGACAGGGGAAGATGGCTACACCTTC
>-|TRBJ1-1|-|TRBV19
CASSITVTFTEAFF
TGTGCCAGTAGTATTACAGTCACCTTCACTGAAGCTTTCTTT
>TRBD2|TRBJ2-7|-|TRBV6-2/TRBV6-3
CASSPLAGGPGTEQYF
TGTGCCAGCAGTCCACTAGCGGGGGGCCCCGGCACTGAGCAGTACTTC
>-|TRBJ1-5|-|TRBV2
CASSPDLQPQHF
TGTGCCAGCAGTCCGGACCTTCAGCCCCAGCATTTT
>TRBD1|TRBJ1-2|-|TRBV7-2
CASSSGQGPYGYTF
TGTGCCAGCAGCTCGGGACAGGGGCCCTACGGCTACACCTTC
>-|TRBJ1-5|-|TRBV4-3
CASSHSHLSNQPQHF
TGCGCCAGCAGCCATTCGCACTTAAGCAATCAGCCCCAGCATTTT
>-|TRBJ2-3|once|TRBV27
CASSPGARDLQTDTQYF
TGTGCCAGCAGTCCCGGTGCCCGGGACTTGCAAACAGATACGCAGTATTTT
>-|TRBJ2-1|-|TRBV7-2
CASSLDDRTNEQFF
TGTGCCAGCAGCTTAGACGACAGGACCAATGAGCAGTTCTTC
>-|TRBJ1-1|-|TRBV7-9
CASSLPDFKVVAEAFF
TGTGCCAGCAGCTTACCGGACTTTAAAGTGGTGGCTGAAGCTTTCTTT
>-|TRBJ2-5|-|TRBV3-1/TRBV3-2
CASSENPIRYF
TGTGCCAGCAGCGAAAACCCTATCCGGTACTTC
>-|TRBJ2-3|-|TRBV3-1/TRBV3-2
CASSPTGTSTDTQYF
TGTGCCAGCAGCCCGACAGGGACTAGCACAGATACGCAGTATTTT
>-|TRBJ1-5|-|TRBV19
CASSIDQGFQPQHF
TGTGCCAGTAGTATAGATCAAGGTTTTCAGCCCCAGCATTTT
>-|TRBJ1-6|few|TRBV3-1/TRBV3-2
CASSRRKGRSNSPLHF
TGTGCCAGCAGCCGACGTAAGGGTAGGAGTAATTCACCCCTCCACTTT
>TRBD2|TRBJ2-3|-|TRBV19
CASSPGLAGHPTDTQYF
TGTGCCAGTAGTCCCGGACTAGCGGGACACCCCACAGATACGCAGTATTTT
>-|TRBJ2-7|-|TRBV5-4
CASSWGDYEQYF
TGTGCCAGCAGCTGGGGGGACTACGAGCAGTACTTC
>-|TRBJ2-1|-|TRBV7-2
CASSLPKGNEQFF
TGTGCCAGCAGCCTACCAAAGGGGAATGAGCAGTTCTTC
>-|TRBJ1-1|-|TRBV6-2/TRBV6-3
CASSPGRMNTEAFF
TGTGCCAGCAGCCCGGGACGGATGAACACTGAAGCTTTCTTT
>-|TRBJ1-2|-|TRBV5-8
CASSLREEGSLGYTF
TGTGCCAGCAGCTTGCGGGAGGAGGGCTCCTTAGGCTACACCTTC
>-|TRBJ2-3|-|TRBV5-1
CASSLGARITDTQYF
TGCGCCAGCAGCTTGGGCGCCAGAATCACAGATACGCAGTATTTT
>-|TRBJ2-3|-|TRBV6-5
CASSLVGGTDTQYF
TGTGCCAGCAGTTTGGTCGGAGGTACAGATACGCAGTATTTT
>-|TRBJ2-1|-|TRBV5-4
CASSLYYNEQFF
TGTGCCAGCAGCTTGTACTACAATGAGCAGTTCTTC
>-|TRBJ1-1|-|TRBV20-1
CSARGSERAFF
TGCAGTGCCCGGGGTTCGGAAAGAGCTTTCTTT
>TRBD1|TRBJ1-5|-|TRBV20-1
CSASSGGVKGNQPQHF
TGCAGTGCTAGTTCAGGGGGCGTAAAGGGCAATCAGCCCCAGCATTTT
>-|TRBJ1-1|-|TRBV7-2
CASSSNGVAAEAFF
TGTGCCAGCAGCTCGAACGGGGTGGCCGCTGAAGCTTTCTTT
>-|TRBJ1-6|-|TRBV28
CASSTPDQPNSPLHF
TGTGCCAGCTCGACCCCGGACCAGCCTAATTCACCCCTCCACTTT